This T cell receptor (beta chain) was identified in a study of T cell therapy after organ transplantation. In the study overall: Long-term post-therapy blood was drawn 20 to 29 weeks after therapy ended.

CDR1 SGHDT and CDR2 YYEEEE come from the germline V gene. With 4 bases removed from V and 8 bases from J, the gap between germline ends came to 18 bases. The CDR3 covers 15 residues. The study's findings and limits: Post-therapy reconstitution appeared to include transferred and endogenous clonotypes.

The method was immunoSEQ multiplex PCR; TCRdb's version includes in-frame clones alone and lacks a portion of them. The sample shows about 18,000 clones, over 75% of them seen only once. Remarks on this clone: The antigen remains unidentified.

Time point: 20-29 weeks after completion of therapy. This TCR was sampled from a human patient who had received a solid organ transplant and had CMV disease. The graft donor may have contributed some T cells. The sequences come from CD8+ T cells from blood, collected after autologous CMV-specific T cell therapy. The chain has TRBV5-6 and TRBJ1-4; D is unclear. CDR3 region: CASSRVGPDWEKLFF. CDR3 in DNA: TGTGCCAGCAGCCGTGTTGGGCCCGATTGGGAAAAACTGTTTTTT.